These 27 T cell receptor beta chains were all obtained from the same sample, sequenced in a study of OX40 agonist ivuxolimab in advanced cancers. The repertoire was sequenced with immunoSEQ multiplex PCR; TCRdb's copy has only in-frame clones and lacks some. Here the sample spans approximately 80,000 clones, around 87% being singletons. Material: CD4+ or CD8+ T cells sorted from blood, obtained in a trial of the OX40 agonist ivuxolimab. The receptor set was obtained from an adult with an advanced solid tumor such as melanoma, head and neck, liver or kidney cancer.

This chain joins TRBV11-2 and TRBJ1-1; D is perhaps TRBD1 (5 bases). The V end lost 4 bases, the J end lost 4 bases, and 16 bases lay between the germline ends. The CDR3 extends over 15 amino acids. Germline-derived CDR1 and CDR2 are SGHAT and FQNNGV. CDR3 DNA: TGTGCCAGCAGCTCGAACGGGGGAGGTGGCACTGAAGCTTTCTTT. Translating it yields CASSSNGGGGTEAFF.

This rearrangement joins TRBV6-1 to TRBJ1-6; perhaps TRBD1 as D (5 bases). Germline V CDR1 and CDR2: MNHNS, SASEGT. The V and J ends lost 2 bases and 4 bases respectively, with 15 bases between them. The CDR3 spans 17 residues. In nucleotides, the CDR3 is TGTGCCAGCAGTGAAACCGAGAAGGGGAGGTATAATTCACCCCTCCACTTT. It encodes CASSETEKGRYNSPLHF.

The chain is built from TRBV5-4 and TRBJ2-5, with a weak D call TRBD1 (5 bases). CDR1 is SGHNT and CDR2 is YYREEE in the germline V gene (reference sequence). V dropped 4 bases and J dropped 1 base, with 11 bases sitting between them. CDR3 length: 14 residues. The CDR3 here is CASSPKTAQETQYF. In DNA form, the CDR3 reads TGTGCCAGCAGCCCGAAGACAGCCCAAGAGACCCAGTACTTC. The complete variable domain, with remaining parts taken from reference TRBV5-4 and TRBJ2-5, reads ETGVTQSPTHLIKTRGQQVTLRCSSQSGHNTVSWYQQALGQGPQFIFQYYREEENGRGNFPPRFSGLQFPNYSSELNVNALELDDSALYLCASSPKTAQETQYFGPGTRLLVL.

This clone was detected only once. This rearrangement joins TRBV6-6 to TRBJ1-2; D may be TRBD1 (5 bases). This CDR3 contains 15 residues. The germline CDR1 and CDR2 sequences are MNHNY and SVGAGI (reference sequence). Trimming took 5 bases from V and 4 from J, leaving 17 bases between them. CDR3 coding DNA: TGTGCCAGCAGTCCCCCCCCGGGGCAAGGCTATGGCTACACCTTC. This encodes CASSPPPGQGYGYTF.

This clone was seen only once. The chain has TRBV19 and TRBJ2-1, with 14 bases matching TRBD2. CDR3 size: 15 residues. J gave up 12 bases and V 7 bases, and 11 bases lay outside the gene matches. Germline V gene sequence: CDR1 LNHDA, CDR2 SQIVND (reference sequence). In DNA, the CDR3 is TGTGCCAGTACTGGGACTAGCGGGAGTATGATAGGGCAGTTCTTC. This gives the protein CASTGTSGSMIGQFF.

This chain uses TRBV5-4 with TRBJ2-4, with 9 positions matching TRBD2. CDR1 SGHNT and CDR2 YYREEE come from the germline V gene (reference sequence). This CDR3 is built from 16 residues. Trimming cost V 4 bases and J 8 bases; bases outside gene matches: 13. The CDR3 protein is CASSLTSGGWGDIQYF. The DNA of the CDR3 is TGTGCCAGCAGCCTGACTAGCGGCGGATGGGGGGACATTCAGTACTTC.

The CDR3 bases are TGTGCCAGCAGTCCCAGCCTCAATCAGCCCCAGCATTTT. Translated: CASSPSLNQPQHF. The rearrangement uses TRBV6-5 and TRBJ1-5; no clear D gene. Trimming removed 5 bases at V and 3 bases at J, with 8 bases between. There are 13 residues in the CDR3. Germline V CDR1 and CDR2: MNHEY, SVGAGI.

CDR3 bases: TGTGCCAGTAGTATAGCCCCCTCACAGCCCCAGCATTTT. Translated: CASSIAPSQPQHF. The chain recombines TRBV19 with TRBJ1-5; the D is unclear. The V end lost 1 base, the J end lost 7 bases, and 8 bases lay between the germline ends. Germline V CDR1 and CDR2: LNHDA, SQIVND (reference sequence). The CDR3 is made up of 13 amino acids. Full variable domain (remainder filled in from reference TRBV19 and TRBJ1-5): DGGITQSPKYLFRKEGQNVTLSCEQNLNHDAMYWYRQDPGQGLRLIYYSQIVNDFQKGDIAEGYSVSREKKESFPLTVTSAQKNPTAFYLCASSIAPSQPQHFGDGTRLSIL.

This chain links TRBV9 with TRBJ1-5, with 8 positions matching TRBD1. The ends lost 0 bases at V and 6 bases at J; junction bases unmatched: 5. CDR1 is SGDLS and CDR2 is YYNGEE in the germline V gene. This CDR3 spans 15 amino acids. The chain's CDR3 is CASSVGTGFSQPQHF. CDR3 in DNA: TGTGCCAGCAGCGTAGGGACAGGGTTTTCTCAGCCCCAGCATTTT.

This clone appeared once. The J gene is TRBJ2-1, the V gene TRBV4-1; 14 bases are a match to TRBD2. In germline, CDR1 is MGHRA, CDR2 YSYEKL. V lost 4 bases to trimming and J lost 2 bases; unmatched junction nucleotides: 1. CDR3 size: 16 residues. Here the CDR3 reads CASSRLAGGAYNEQFF. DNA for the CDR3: TGCGCCAGCAGCCGACTAGCGGGAGGGGCCTACAATGAGCAGTTCTTC.

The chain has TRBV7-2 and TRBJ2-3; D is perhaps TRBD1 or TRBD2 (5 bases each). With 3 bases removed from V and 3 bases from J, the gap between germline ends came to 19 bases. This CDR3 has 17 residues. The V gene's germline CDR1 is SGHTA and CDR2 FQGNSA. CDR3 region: CASSFRRGRLETDTQYF. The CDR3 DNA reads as TGTGCCAGCAGCTTTCGCCGGGGCCGGCTGGAGACAGATACGCAGTATTTT. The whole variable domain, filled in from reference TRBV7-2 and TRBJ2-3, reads GAGVSQSPSNKVTEKGKDVELRCDPISGHTALYWYRQSLGQGLEFLIYFQGNSAPDKSGLPSDRFSAERTGGSVSTLTIQRTQQEDSAVYLCASSFRRGRLETDTQYFGPGTRLTVL.

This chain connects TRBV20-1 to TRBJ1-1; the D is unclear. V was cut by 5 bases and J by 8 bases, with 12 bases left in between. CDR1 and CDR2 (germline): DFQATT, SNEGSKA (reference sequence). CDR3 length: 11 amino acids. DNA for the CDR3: TGCAGTGCTTACAGCGCTCCCGAAGCTTTCTTT. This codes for CSAYSAPEAFF.

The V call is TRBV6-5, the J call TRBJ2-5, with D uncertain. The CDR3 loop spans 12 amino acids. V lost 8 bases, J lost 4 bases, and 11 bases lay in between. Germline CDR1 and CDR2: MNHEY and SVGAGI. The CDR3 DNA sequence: TGTGCCAGCGGCGAGCCTACAGAGACCCAGTACTTC. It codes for CASGEPTETQYF.

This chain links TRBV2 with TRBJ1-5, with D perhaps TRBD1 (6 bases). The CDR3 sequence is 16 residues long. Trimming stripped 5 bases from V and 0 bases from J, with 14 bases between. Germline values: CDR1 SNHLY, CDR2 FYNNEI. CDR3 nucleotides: TGTGCCAGCAGTTTGATACAGGGACATAGCAATCAGCCCCAGCATTTT. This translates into CASSLIQGHSNQPQHF.

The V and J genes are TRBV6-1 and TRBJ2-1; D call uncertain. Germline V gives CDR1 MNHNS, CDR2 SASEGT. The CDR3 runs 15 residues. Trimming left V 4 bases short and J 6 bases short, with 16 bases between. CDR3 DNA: TGTGCCAGCAGTGTTTTGAGGCTCTCCCCCAATGAGCAGTTCTTC. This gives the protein CASSVLRLSPNEQFF.

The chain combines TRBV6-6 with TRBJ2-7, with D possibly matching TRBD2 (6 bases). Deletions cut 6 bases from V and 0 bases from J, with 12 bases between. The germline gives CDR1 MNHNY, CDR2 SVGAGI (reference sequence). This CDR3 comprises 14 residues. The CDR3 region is CASSGLSASYEQYF. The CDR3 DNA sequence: TGTGCCAGCAGCGGACTAAGCGCCTCCTACGAGCAGTACTTC.

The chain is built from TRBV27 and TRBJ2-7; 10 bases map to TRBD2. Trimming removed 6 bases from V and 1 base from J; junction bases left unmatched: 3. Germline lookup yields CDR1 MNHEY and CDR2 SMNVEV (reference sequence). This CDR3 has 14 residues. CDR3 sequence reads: CASSSSGSSYEQYF. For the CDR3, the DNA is TGTGCCAGCAGCTCTAGCGGGAGTTCCTACGAGCAGTACTTC.

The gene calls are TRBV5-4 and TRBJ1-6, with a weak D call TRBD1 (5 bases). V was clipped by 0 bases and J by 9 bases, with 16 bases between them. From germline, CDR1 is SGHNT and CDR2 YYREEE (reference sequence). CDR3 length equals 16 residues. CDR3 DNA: TGTGCCAGCAGCTTGGTGGGGGACGGGCGTGGTTCACCCCTCCACTTT. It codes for CASSLVGDGRGSPLHF.

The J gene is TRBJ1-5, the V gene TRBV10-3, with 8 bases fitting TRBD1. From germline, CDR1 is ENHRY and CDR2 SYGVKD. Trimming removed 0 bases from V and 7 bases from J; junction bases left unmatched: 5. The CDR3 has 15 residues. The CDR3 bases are TGTGCCATCAGTGAGTCGACAGGGGCAAACCAGCCCCAGCATTTT. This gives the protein CAISESTGANQPQHF.

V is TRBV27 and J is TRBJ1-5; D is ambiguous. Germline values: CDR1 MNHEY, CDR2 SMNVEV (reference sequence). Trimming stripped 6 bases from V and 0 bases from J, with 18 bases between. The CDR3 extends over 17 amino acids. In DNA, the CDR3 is TGTGCCAGCAGGGCTCGGATAGAAGGATATAGCAATCAGCCCCAGCATTTT. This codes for CASRARIEGYSNQPQHF.

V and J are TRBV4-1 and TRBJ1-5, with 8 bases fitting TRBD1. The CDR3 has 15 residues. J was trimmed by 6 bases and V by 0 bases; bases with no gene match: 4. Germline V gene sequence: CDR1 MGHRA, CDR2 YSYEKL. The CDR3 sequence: CASSQDQQGGQPQHF. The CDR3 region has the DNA TGCGCCAGCAGCCAAGATCAACAGGGGGGTCAGCCCCAGCATTTT.

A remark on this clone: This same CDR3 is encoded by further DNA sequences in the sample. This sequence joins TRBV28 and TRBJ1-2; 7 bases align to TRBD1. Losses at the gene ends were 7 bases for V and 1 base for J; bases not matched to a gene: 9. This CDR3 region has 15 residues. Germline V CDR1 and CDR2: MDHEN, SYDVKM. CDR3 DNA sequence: TGTGCCAGCACCCAAGGACAGGTTTTTAACTATGGCTACACCTTC. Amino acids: CASTQGQVFNYGYTF.

CDR3 DNA sequence: TGTGCCAGCAGCTTACGGGGACAGGACACTGAAGCTTTCTTT. Translating it yields CASSLRGQDTEAFF. The chain couples TRBV7-9 to TRBJ1-1; the match to TRBD1 covers 8 bases. CDR3 length: 14 residues. Germline V CDR1 and CDR2: SEHNR, FQNEAQ (reference sequence). V was pared by 2 bases and J by 3 bases, with 2 bases of the junction left unmatched. Full variable domain (missing parts from reference TRBV7-9 and TRBJ1-1): DTGVSQNPRHKITKRGQNVTFRCDPISEHNRLYWYRQTLGQGPEFLTYFQNEAQLEKSRLLSDRFSAERPKGSFSTLEIQRTEQGDSAMYLCASSLRGQDTEAFFGQGTRLTVV.

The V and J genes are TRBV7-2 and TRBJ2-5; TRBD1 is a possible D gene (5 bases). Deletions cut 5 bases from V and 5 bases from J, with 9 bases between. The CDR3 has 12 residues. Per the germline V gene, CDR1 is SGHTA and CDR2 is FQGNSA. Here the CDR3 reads CASSTNRETQYF. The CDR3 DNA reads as TGTGCCAGCAGCACCAACAGGGAGACCCAGTACTTC.

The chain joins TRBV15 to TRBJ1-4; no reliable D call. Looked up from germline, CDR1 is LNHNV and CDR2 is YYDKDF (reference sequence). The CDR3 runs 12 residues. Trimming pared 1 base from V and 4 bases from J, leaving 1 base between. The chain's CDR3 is CATSRVNEKLFF. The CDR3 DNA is TGTGCCACCAGCAGAGTTAATGAAAAACTGTTTTTT.

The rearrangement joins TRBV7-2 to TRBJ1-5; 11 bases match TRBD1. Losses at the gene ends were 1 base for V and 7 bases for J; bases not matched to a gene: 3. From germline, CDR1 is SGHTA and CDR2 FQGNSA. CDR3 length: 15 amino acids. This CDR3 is CASSLGTGGRQPQHF. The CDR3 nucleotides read TGTGCCAGCAGCTTAGGGACAGGGGGCCGGCAGCCCCAGCATTTT.

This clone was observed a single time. For the CDR3, the DNA is TGTGCCAGTAGTGGAAAATTAGGGACAGGGAAGACCCAGTACTTC. Translating it yields CASSGKLGTGKTQYF. This chain uses TRBV19 with TRBJ2-5, with 9 bases matching TRBD1. V lost 5 bases, J lost 6 bases, and 10 bases stayed unmatched. Per germline, CDR1 LNHDA and CDR2 SQIVND (reference sequence). The CDR3 contains 15 residues.